This T cell receptor beta chain was recovered during a study of blood T cell repertoires in COVID-19. About the study: Acute and convalescent COVID-19 samples came from the United States, Italy and Spain. PBMCs, B-cell-depleted T cells, or T cells were the source of the cDNA or gDNA that made up the material.

Patients in Seattle were enrolled during active infection, then followed longitudinally. Authors' processing steps: It was from reference gene primer amplification that nucleated cell counts were estimated. TCRdb's table, derived via immunoSEQ multiplex PCR, lists solely in-frame clones and lacks some. D and trimming were read from the DNA, whereas the V and J calls and clone size are those reported in that table. The table has approximately 150,000 clones, approximately 85% seen once. This clone was counted a few times. The germline gives CDR1 MNHEY, CDR2 SMNVEV (reference sequence). There are 14 residues in the CDR3. The V and J ends lost 1 base and 4 bases respectively, with 10 bases between them.

Sequencing was carried out using peripheral blood. The J gene is TRBJ2-5, the V gene TRBV27; D might be TRBD2 (6 bases). The sequence was collected from a woman in her 50s with COVID-19, enrolled during active disease. The CDR3 sequence is CASSLFGGGETQYF. Written as DNA, the CDR3 is TGTGCCAGCAGTTTATTTGGGGGAGGAGAGACCCAGTACTTC.